This record covers a single T cell receptor beta chain. The V gene lost 0 bases and the J gene lost 5 bases, with 8 bases spanning the gap. CDR3 length equals 13 residues. CDR1 SGHRS and CDR2 YFSETQ come from the germline V gene. Per the original methods: Quantification of nucleated cells was approximated via reference gene primer amplification. Clones were read by immunoSEQ multiplex PCR, and TCRdb kept only the in-frame ones, dropping some. V, J and clone size were drawn from that table, and D and trimming were deduced from the DNA. The table records over 90,000 clones, 74% of them present only once. The sample belongs to a study of blood T cell repertoires in COVID-19. Whole-study context: T cells, B-cell-depleted T cells, or PBMCs provided the cDNA or gDNA that served as material.

Those enrolled in Seattle joined during active infection and were followed longitudinally afterward. The V and J genes are TRBV5-1 and TRBJ2-5, with TRBD1 as a possible D gene (5 bases). The sequence came from a man aged 70-80 years with COVID-19, enrolled during active disease. Specimen: peripheral blood. As DNA, the CDR3 is TGCGCCAGCAGCTTGGCAGGGTTGGAGACCCAGTACTTC. Encoded protein: CASSLAGLETQYF.